The 14 T cell receptor beta chains in this list originate from one sample, sequenced in a study of T-cell reconstitution after alpha-beta-depleted transplantation in children. The TCRbeta library incorporated unique molecular identifiers. One entry per CDR3 protein results from TCRdb running MiXCR on the PCR reads. In the table there are about 640,000 distinct CDR3 sequences, roughly 15% of which are singletons. The sequenced sample was PBMCs from the stem cell graft donor, obtained from the stem cell graft. Receptor source: a human donor who donated a stem cell graft to a child with acute myeloid leukemia.

Ten or more counts support this clonotype. The chain links TRBV6-1 to TRBJ2-1; unclear D gene. The CDR3 totals 13 residues. With 6 bases removed from V and 5 bases from J, the gap between germline ends came to 11 bases. CDR1 and CDR2 (germline): MNHNS, SASEGT. CDR3 DNA: TGTGCCAGCAGCCACCCGACCCACAATGAGCAGTTCTTC. Its translation: CASSHPTHNEQFF.

This clonotype was seen ten or more times. The rearrangement joins TRBV20-1 to TRBJ2-5; D gene ambiguous. Germline V gene lookup returns CDR1 DFQATT and CDR2 SNEGSKA (reference sequence). The V gene lost 0 bases and the J gene lost 4 bases, with 12 bases spanning the gap. CDR3 length: 14 residues. The CDR3 protein is CSARDSGLVETQYF. CDR3 DNA: TGCAGTGCTAGAGATAGTGGGCTAGTAGAGACCCAGTACTTC.

The V gene is TRBV28, the J gene TRBJ2-5, with D possibly being TRBD1 (6 bases). The CDR3 totals 17 residues. CDR1 and CDR2 (germline): MDHEN, SYDVKM. Deletions cut 3 bases from V and 5 bases from J, with 22 bases between. CDR3 in amino acids: CASSLDYSGVFLETQYF. DNA for the CDR3: TGTGCCAGCAGTTTGGATTACTCAGGGGTTTTTCTCGAGACCCAGTACTTC.

This chain connects TRBV7-2 to TRBJ2-7; no clear D gene. CDR3 length: 14 residues. Between the trimmed V and J ends, which lost 2 bases and 2 bases, there was a span of 10 bases. The germline V gene has CDR1 SGHTA and CDR2 FQGNSA. This CDR3 is CASSLYLDTYEQYF. CDR3 DNA: TGTGCCAGCAGCTTATACCTAGACACCTACGAGCAGTACTTC.

The chain is built from TRBV6-2 or TRBV6-3 and TRBJ1-1; D unresolved. Germline V gives CDR1 MNHEY, CDR2 SVGEGT. The CDR3 is made up of 13 amino acids. V gave up 4 bases and J gave up 1 base, with 7 bases separating them. CDR3 DNA sequence: TGTGCCAGCAGTTTCTCGCAGAACACTGAAGCTTTCTTT. The encoded protein is CASSFSQNTEAFF.

This clonotype came up many times. The V call is TRBV29-1, the J call TRBJ1-1, with D unclear. V gave up 6 bases and J gave up 6 bases, with 8 bases separating them. This CDR3 is 10 amino acids long. Germline V gene lookup returns CDR1 SQVTM and CDR2 ANQGSEA. The CDR3 loop is CSVIYSEAFF. The CDR3 DNA follows: TGCAGCGTAATTTACTCTGAAGCTTTCTTT.

This clonotype showed up many times. This chain joins TRBV20-1 and TRBJ2-1; D gene unclear. Germline V lookup: CDR1 DFQATT, CDR2 SNEGSKA (reference sequence). The V end lost 0 bases, the J end lost 2 bases, and 14 bases lay between the germline ends. This CDR3 region has 16 residues. CDR3 region: CSARDRAAATYNEQFF. CDR3 coding DNA: TGCAGTGCTAGAGATCGGGCAGCTGCCACCTACAATGAGCAGTTCTTC.

As for this clonotype: A much larger clone is a single base away; this may be a read error. V usage is TRBV20-1 and J usage is TRBJ2-7; 8 nucleotides line up with TRBD1. CDR3 size: 17 residues. Germline lookup yields CDR1 DFQATT and CDR2 SNEGSKA (reference sequence). The CDR3 DNA reads TGCTGTGCTAGAGATTCAGGGTCTCCAGGGGGCGCGTACGAGCAGTACTTC. Amino acids: CCARDSGSPGGAYEQYF.

This clonotype was recorded many times. The chain couples TRBV20-1 to TRBJ1-2; D might be TRBD1 (6 bases). The CDR3 loop spans 15 amino acids. Germline CDR1 and CDR2: DFQATT and SNEGSKA (reference sequence). The V end was cut by 3 bases, the J end by 3 bases, with 17 bases between. CDR3 sequence (DNA): TGCAGTGCTAGCCCCCAACAGGGTCTTGACTATGGCTACACCTTC. It is translated as CSASPQQGLDYGYTF.

This clonotype was picked up many times. The chain joins TRBV10-3 to TRBJ2-2, with 7 bases fitting TRBD2. The CDR3 runs to 14 residues. Trimming removed 3 bases from V and 3 bases from J; junction bases left unmatched: 1. In germline, CDR1 is ENHRY, CDR2 SYGVKD. CDR3 protein: CAISDAGDTGELFF. CDR3 coding DNA: TGTGCCATCAGTGACGCGGGGGACACCGGGGAGCTGTTTTTT.

DNA of the CDR3: TGTGCCAGCAGCGTAGCCGGATGGGGATCTCTTGATACGCAGTATTTT. It yields the protein CASSVAGWGSLDTQYF. This rearrangement joins TRBV9 to TRBJ2-3; D uncertain. The CDR3 spans 16 residues. The V gene lost 0 bases and the J gene lost 6 bases, with 17 bases spanning the gap. The V gene's germline CDR1 is SGDLS and CDR2 YYNGEE.

This clonotype was observed a handful of times. The chain couples TRBV25-1 to TRBJ1-1; D uncertain. This CDR3 is 11 amino acids long. V lost 7 bases and J lost 4, with 7 bases in between. Germline lookup yields CDR1 MGHDK and CDR2 SYGVNS. CDR3 nucleotides: TGTGCCAGCATACACGCCACTGAAGCTTTCTTT. Translated, it gives CASIHATEAFF. The whole variable domain, filled in from reference TRBV25-1 and TRBJ1-1, reads EADIYQTPRYLVIGTGKKITLECSQTMGHDKMYWYQQDPGMELHLIHYSYGVNSTEKGDLSSESTVSRIRTEHFPLTLESARPSHTSQYLCASIHATEAFFGQGTRLTVV.

The V call is TRBV12-3 or TRBV12-4, the J call TRBJ2-2; either TRBD1 or TRBD2 may fit D (6 bases each). V dropped 5 bases and J dropped 3 bases, with 16 bases sitting between them. The CDR3 length is 16 residues. CDR3 nucleotides: TGTGCCAGCAGTCTTCCGGGGGCCGACCACACCGGGGAGCTGTTTTTT. Translated: CASSLPGADHTGELFF.

This clonotype was seen at least ten times. One junction end does not reproduce the germline sequence, and a read error may be involved. This chain uses TRBV20-1 with TRBJ1-2; no firm D call. Germline CDR1 is DFQATT and CDR2 is SNEGSKA (reference sequence). The CDR3 is 11 residues long. CDR3 in amino acids: CSARDPSAYTF. As DNA, the CDR3 is TGCAGTGCTAGAGATCCCTCTGCCTACACTTTC.